This TCR beta chain emerged from a study of T cell responses to AZD1222 COVID-19 vaccine. Study overall: Samples with a second dose at about 4 or about 12 weeks were pooled together.

Here immunoSEQ multiplex PCR was the method, and the copy in TCRdb shows in-frame clones only, minus some. The sample has 99,000 or so clones; roughly 90% are singletons. Concerning this clone itself: The antigen is undetermined.

Study-level results: Vaccination with two AZD1222 doses was followed by a rise in Spike-specific TCR breadth and depth.

CDR3 length equals 13 residues. V shed 2 bases and J shed 4 bases, with 8 bases lying between them. The source of this sequence is an adult in good health. This chain uses TRBV12-3 or TRBV12-4 with TRBJ1-2; D is perhaps TRBD1 (5 bases). The sequences come from peripheral blood, collected on day 0 of AZD1222 vaccination. As DNA, the CDR3 is TGTGCCAGCAGTTTATGGGACGGCTATGGCTACACCTTC. This translates into CASSLWDGYGYTF.